The source of this TCR beta chain is a study of T cell repertoires in ileal Crohn's disease. As for the study in general: Operated complications were stricturing disease (61%) and penetrating disease (39%).

Clones were sequenced by immunoSEQ multiplex PCR, and TCRdb holds only the in-frame ones, with some missing. The sample comprises fewer than 20,000 clones, around 93% of which are singletons, and around 3.2% rests with the top ten. The CDR3 spans 15 residues. Looked up from germline, CDR1 is KGHSH and CDR2 is LQKENI. The J segment lost 2 bases and the V segment lost 0 bases, leaving 2 bases of the junction unmatched. This TCR came from an adult with Crohn's disease. The V and J genes are TRBV18 and TRBJ2-7; TRBD1 matches 9 bases. The source material was ileal tissue. This CDR3 is CASSPPGQGTYEQYF. CDR3 sequence (DNA): TGTGCCAGCTCACCACCGGGACAGGGCACCTACGAGCAGTACTTC. The variable domain in full, completed from reference TRBV18 and TRBJ2-7, reads NAGVMQNPRHLVRRRGQEARLRCSPMKGHSHVYWYRQLPEEGLKFMVYLQKENIIDESGMPKERFSAEFPKEGPSILRIQQVVRGDSAAYFCASSPPGQGTYEQYFGPGTRLTVT.